These 18 T cell receptor beta chains came from one sample sequenced in a study of blood T cell repertoires in COVID-19. Using immunoSEQ multiplex PCR, the repertoire was profiled, and TCRdb retains in-frame clones only, with some absent. The repertoire holds over 100,000 clones, with about 87% as singletons. Sample: peripheral blood. These receptors were taken from a human donor in a cohort sampled during active COVID-19.

The DNA of the CDR3 is TGTGCCAGCAGCTACAGGGACGGCCCGAACTATGGCTACACCTTC. Translating it yields CASSYRDGPNYGYTF. V usage is TRBV12-1 and J usage is TRBJ1-2; the table's D call TRBD1 went unverified against the DNA. TRBV12-1 is a listed pseudogene. The CDR3 runs 15 residues.

This clone has just a few counts. The genes are TRBV12-3 or TRBV12-4 and TRBJ1-2, with D hard to call. Deletions cut 1 base from V and 5 bases from J, with 5 bases between. The CDR3 runs 12 residues. The CDR3 loop reads CASSLDGYGYTF. The CDR3 nucleotides read TGTGCCAGCAGTTTAGACGGGTATGGCTACACCTTC.

This clone was seen more than once but under ten times. This chain joins TRBV5-1 and TRBJ1-1; D remains unclear. There are 15 residues in the CDR3. Per germline, CDR1 SGHRS and CDR2 YFSETQ. V shed 4 bases and J shed 1 base, with 14 bases lying between them. This CDR3 is CASSSPAGRNTEAFF. CDR3 nucleotides: TGCGCCAGCAGCAGCCCCGCAGGCAGGAACACTGAAGCTTTCTTT. Full variable domain (missing parts from reference TRBV5-1 and TRBJ1-1): KAGVTQTPRYLIKTRGQQVTLSCSPISGHRSVSWYQQTPGQGLQFLFEYFSETQRNKGNFPGRFSGRQFSNSRSEMNVSTLELGDSALYLCASSSPAGRNTEAFFGQGTRLTVV.

The chain couples TRBV7-2 to TRBJ2-3, with D maybe TRBD2 (7 bases). Germline CDR1 and CDR2: SGHTA and FQGNSA. This CDR3 is 15 amino acids long. V lost 5 bases and J lost 6, with 18 bases in between. The CDR3 region has the DNA TGTGCCAGCAGCCCCCGGGGGGCGGGACGGGATACGCAGTATTTT. Translating it yields CASSPRGAGRDTQYF.

V and J are TRBV18 and TRBJ2-1; possibly TRBD1 for D (6 bases). Germline V gives CDR1 KGHSH, CDR2 LQKENI. V was clipped by 8 bases and J by 0 bases, with 8 bases between them. This CDR3 is built from 13 residues. The CDR3 loop reads CASQDSSYNEQFF. CDR3 bases: TGTGCCAGCCAGGACAGCTCCTACAATGAGCAGTTCTTC.

This clone was observed once. The chain uses TRBV18 and TRBJ1-2, with 8 bases fitting TRBD1. Looked up from germline, CDR1 is KGHSH and CDR2 is LQKENI. The CDR3 is made up of 16 amino acids. The trim removed 6 bases at V and 2 bases at J, leaving 11 bases unmatched. The CDR3 DNA reads TGTGCCAGCTCCCCAAAGGACAGGGCAGGCAACTATGGCTACACCTTC. It translates to CASSPKDRAGNYGYTF. The whole variable domain, filled in from reference TRBV18 and TRBJ1-2, reads NAGVMQNPRHLVRRRGQEARLRCSPMKGHSHVYWYRQLPEEGLKFMVYLQKENIIDESGMPKERFSAEFPKEGPSILRIQQVVRGDSAAYFCASSPKDRAGNYGYTFGSGTRLTVV.

The rearrangement uses TRBV10-2 and TRBJ2-7; 10 bases agree with TRBD2. The CDR3 contains 14 residues. V trimming: 6 bases; J trimming: 6 bases; junction bases outside the gene matches: 8. Germline V CDR1 and CDR2: WSHSY, SAAADI. This chain's CDR3 is CASRILAGAVEQYF. DNA for the CDR3: TGCGCCAGCAGAATCCTAGCGGGAGCGGTCGAGCAGTACTTC.

The chain couples TRBV3-1 (or the pseudogene TRBV3-2) to TRBJ2-7; D perhaps matches TRBD1 (5 bases). CDR1 is LGHDT, CDR2 YNNKEL, per germline (reference sequence). V lost 0 bases to trimming and J lost 2 bases, with 5 bases between them. The CDR3 has 13 residues. The CDR3 bases are TGTGCCAGCAGCCAAGACAGGGCCTACGAGCAGTACTTC. This codes for CASSQDRAYEQYF.

In this sample, this clone turned up a few times. V and J are TRBV4-1 and TRBJ2-1, with D unclear. CDR3 length: 14 amino acids. CDR1 and CDR2 (germline): MGHRA, YSYEKL. The V end lost 2 bases, the J end lost 5 bases, and 10 bases lay between the germline ends. CDR3 sequence: CASSQLTGDNEQFF. CDR3 coding DNA: TGCGCCAGCAGCCAACTTACTGGAGACAATGAGCAGTTCTTC.

The chain recombines TRBV19 with TRBJ2-3, with D unresolved. The germline gives CDR1 LNHDA, CDR2 SQIVND (reference sequence). The germline V and J ends were trimmed by 4 bases and 6 bases, with 14 bases remaining between them. The CDR3 sequence is 14 residues long. This CDR3 is CASSTPLGHDTQYF. In nucleotides, the CDR3 is TGTGCCAGTAGTACTCCCCTTGGCCACGATACGCAGTATTTT.

This chain connects TRBV9 to TRBJ1-1; 8 bases are shared with TRBD1. This CDR3 contains 15 residues. V was pared by 0 bases and J by 2 bases, with 3 bases of the junction left unmatched. Germline CDR1 is SGDLS and CDR2 is YYNGEE. The CDR3 nucleotides read TGTGCCAGCAGCGTAGCACAGGGGGTCAACACTGAAGCTTTCTTT. It translates to CASSVAQGVNTEAFF.

This chain uses TRBV7-6 with TRBJ1-5, with D uncertain. The germline V gene encodes CDR1 SGHVS and CDR2 FNYEAQ. The CDR3 contains 15 residues. V lost 1 base to trimming and J lost 6 bases, with 13 bases between them. The CDR3 DNA reads as TGTGCCAGCAGCTTAGACGGGAGCAGGCGTCAGCCCCAGCATTTT. It is translated as CASSLDGSRRQPQHF.

The chain employs TRBV24-1 and TRBJ2-7; 7 nucleotides line up with TRBD1. The germline gives CDR1 KGHDR, CDR2 SFDVKD. The CDR3 sequence is 14 residues long. With 4 bases clipped from V and 3 bases from J, the junction kept 5 bases outside the gene matches. CDR3 sequence: CATSDLDRVYEQYF. In nucleotides, the CDR3 is TGTGCCACCAGTGACCTTGACAGGGTCTACGAGCAGTACTTC.

In its sample, this clone was seen a few times. The chain carries TRBV7-9 and TRBJ2-3; D is uncertain. Germline CDR1 SEHNR, CDR2 FQNEAQ (reference sequence). Trimming stripped 4 bases from V and 4 bases from J, with 6 bases between. The CDR3 runs 12 residues. The CDR3 DNA reads as TGTGCCAGCAGCTCGTTGTCAGATACGCAGTATTTT. This translates into CASSSLSDTQYF.

The chain employs TRBV7-3 and TRBJ2-3; 11 bases map to TRBD2. Looked up from germline, CDR1 is SGHTA and CDR2 is FQGTGA. The J segment lost 8 bases and the V segment lost 5 bases, leaving 3 bases of the junction unmatched. This CDR3 has 13 residues. CDR3 bases: TGTGCCAGCAGCGTTAGCGGGGGGGGTACGCAGTATTTT. It codes for CASSVSGGGTQYF.

This clone was seen only a few times. This sequence joins TRBV6-1 and TRBJ2-7; 7 bases align to TRBD1. The CDR3 runs to 15 residues. Trimming at V came to 1 base and at J to 4 bases, leaving 7 bases not matched to a gene. The V gene's germline CDR1 is MNHNS and CDR2 SASEGT. CDR3 DNA: TGTGCCAGCAGTGAAGGACAGGGCATAATATACGAGCAGTACTTC. This sequence encodes CASSEGQGIIYEQYF.

This clone qualifies as medium-sized. CDR3 sequence (DNA): TGTGCCAGCAGTTACGGGGGACAGGGTTCATATGGCTACACCTTC. As protein: CASSYGGQGSYGYTF. The chain has TRBV6-2 or TRBV6-3 and TRBJ1-2; TRBD1 aligns across 9 bases. The germline V gene has CDR1 MNHEY and CDR2 SVGEGT. The CDR3 spans 15 residues. With V trimmed by 2 bases and J by 5 bases, 6 bases remained unmatched.

The rearrangement joins TRBV9 to TRBJ1-6; a possible D gene is TRBD1 (5 bases). V lost 0 bases, J lost 11 bases, and 15 bases lay in between. This CDR3 is 15 amino acids long. The germline gives CDR1 SGDLS, CDR2 YYNGEE. CDR3 loop: CASSVEGREVTPLHF. The CDR3 bases are TGTGCCAGCAGCGTAGAAGGCAGGGAAGTTACACCCCTCCACTTT.